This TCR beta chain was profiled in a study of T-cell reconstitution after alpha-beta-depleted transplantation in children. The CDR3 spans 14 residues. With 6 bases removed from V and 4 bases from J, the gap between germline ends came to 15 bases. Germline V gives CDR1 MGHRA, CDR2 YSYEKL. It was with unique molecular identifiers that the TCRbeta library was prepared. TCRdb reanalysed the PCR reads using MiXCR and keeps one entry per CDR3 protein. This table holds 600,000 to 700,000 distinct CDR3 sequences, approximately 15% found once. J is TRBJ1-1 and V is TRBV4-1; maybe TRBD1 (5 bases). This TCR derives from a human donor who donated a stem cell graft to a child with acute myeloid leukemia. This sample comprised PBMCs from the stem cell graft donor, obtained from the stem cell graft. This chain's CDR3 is CASRGVLRGTEAFF. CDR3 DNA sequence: TGCGCCAGCAGGGGGGTCCTAAGGGGCACTGAAGCTTTCTTT.